This is a list of T cell receptor beta chains from one sample in a study of blood T cell repertoires in COVID-19. Some clones are missing from TCRdb's copy, which holds only in-frame ones; the method was immunoSEQ multiplex PCR. The sample holds some 150,000 clones, approximately 80% seen once. The sequenced sample consisted of peripheral blood. Receptors originate from a woman aged 45-60 years with acute or convalescent COVID-19. The CDR3 runs from the conserved cysteine through the conserved F or W. D genes are given only for firm matches. Clone size is shown for a subset of rows, as once, few, many or a class of expanded clone.

d_call j_call cdr3_length clone_size v_call cdr3_aa cdr3_nt
TRBD2 TRBJ2-2 19 - TRBV7-6 CASSLQDPSRGRLVGELFF TGTGCCAGCAGCTTACAGGATCCCTCGCGCGGGAGATTGGTCGGGGAGCTGTTTTTT
TRBD2 TRBJ2-3 13 - TRBV5-1 CASNLAGADTQYF TGCGCCAGCAACCTAGCGGGGGCAGATACGCAGTATTTT
- TRBJ1-5 15 - TRBV2 CASSPRAPEGQPQHF TGTGCCAGCAGTCCCCGGGCCCCGGAGGGTCAGCCCCAGCATTTT
TRBD1 TRBJ2-7 14 - TRBV6-5 CASSHSTGQGPPHF TGTGCCAGCAGTCACTCAACGGGACAGGGGCCTCCTCACTTC
TRBD1 TRBJ2-3 15 - TRBV5-1 CASSGGQGGTDTQYF TGCGCCAGCAGCGGGGGACAGGGTGGCACAGATACGCAGTATTTT
TRBD1 TRBJ1-3 14 - TRBV6-5 CASSRDSSGNTIYF TGTGCCAGCAGTCGGGACAGCTCTGGAAACACCATATATTTT
- TRBJ1-2 13 - TRBV6-2/TRBV6-3 CASSYSTSYGYTF TGTGCCAGCAGTTACTCGACAAGCTATGGCTACACCTTC
TRBD1 TRBJ2-7 15 - TRBV9 CASSVGQGASYEQYF TGTGCCAGCAGCGTAGGGCAGGGGGCTTCCTACGAGCAGTACTTC
TRBD1 TRBJ1-2 15 - TRBV4-2 CASSLEGDRGRGYTF TGTGCCAGCAGCCTCGAAGGGGACAGGGGGAGAGGCTACACCTTC
TRBD2 TRBJ2-5 14 - TRBV7-8 CASGGGRDQETQYF TGTGCCAGTGGGGGGGGAAGGGACCAAGAGACCCAGTACTTC
TRBD1 TRBJ1-1 15 once TRBV4-3 CASSQEHRGTAEAFF TGCGCCAGCAGCCAAGAACACAGGGGAACTGCTGAAGCTTTCTTT
TRBD1 TRBJ2-7 14 - TRBV4-3 CASSQTGTGDEQYF TGCGCCAGCAGCCAAACCGGGACAGGGGACGAGCAGTACTTC
- TRBJ2-3 11 - TRBV12-5 CASGSEDTQYF TGTGCTAGTGGTTCGGAGGATACGCAGTATTTT
- TRBJ2-2 12 - TRBV7-6 CASSLNTGELFF TGTGCCAGCAGCCTGAACACCGGGGAGCTGTTTTTT
- TRBJ2-5 15 - TRBV5-1 CASSLSRGDQETQYF TGCGCCAGCAGCTTGAGCAGGGGGGACCAAGAGACCCAGTACTTC
- TRBJ1-4 14 few TRBV6-6 CASSAQGIYEKLFF TGTGCCAGCAGTGCACAGGGTATTTATGAAAAACTGTTTTTT
TRBD1 TRBJ2-2 12 - TRBV12-3/TRBV12-4 CASRGTAGELFF TGTGCCAGCAGGGGGACAGCCGGGGAGCTGTTTTTT
TRBD1 TRBJ2-3 17 - TRBV4-3 CASSPLADRGGTDTQYF TGCGCCAGCAGCCCACTCGCGGACAGGGGAGGGACAGATACGCAGTATTTT
TRBD2 TRBJ2-7 14 - TRBV7-3 CASSRAGGSYEQYF TGTGCCAGCAGCCGAGCGGGGGGATCCTACGAGCAGTACTTC
TRBD1 TRBJ1-5 13 - TRBV12-3/TRBV12-4 CASTITGDQPQHF TGTGCCAGCACCATTACAGGGGATCAGCCCCAGCATTTT
- TRBJ2-7 15 - TRBV7-7 CASSLKTGDADEQYF TGTGCCAGCAGCTTAAAGACGGGAGATGCCGACGAGCAGTACTTC
- TRBJ2-7 14 - TRBV7-2 CASSLSTGSDEQYF TGTGCCAGCAGCTTAAGCACCGGGTCCGACGAGCAGTACTTC
TRBD2 TRBJ2-1 16 - TRBV5-5 CASSLDGAGVSGEQFF TGTGCCAGCAGCTTGGACGGCGCGGGAGTAAGTGGTGAGCAGTTCTTC
- TRBJ2-7 12 - TRBV29-1 CSVAPTAYEQYF TGCAGCGTTGCCCCTACAGCCTACGAGCAGTACTTC
- TRBJ1-4 15 - TRBV5-1 CASSLFGPLNEKLFF TGCGCCAGCAGCTTATTTGGGCCTCTTAATGAAAAACTGTTTTTT
- TRBJ1-4 15 - TRBV5-4 CATGTRGPTNEKLFF TGTGCCACCGGGACTAGGGGTCCAACTAATGAAAAACTGTTTTTT
- TRBJ2-7 14 - TRBV7-2 CASSFSRSSYEQYF TGTGCCAGCAGCTTCTCCAGGTCCTCCTACGAGCAGTACTTC
- TRBJ1-1 14 - TRBV6-2/TRBV6-3 CASSYSRGMTEAFF TGTGCCAGCAGTTACTCTCGGGGAATGACTGAAGCTTTCTTT
- TRBJ2-7 16 - TRBV18 CASSPPMSVNLYEQYF TGTGCCAGCTCACCACCGATGTCGGTGAACCTCTACGAGCAGTACTTC
TRBD1 TRBJ2-5 15 - TRBV5-1 CASRLGTAFPETQYF TGCGCCAGCAGGCTAGGGACAGCCTTCCCAGAGACCCAGTACTTC
- TRBJ1-4 16 few TRBV15 CATSRDRLLVNEKLFF TGTGCCACCAGCAGAGATCGCCTACTAGTAAATGAAAAACTGTTTTTT
- TRBJ1-2 11 - TRBV28 CASSLESGYTF TGTGCCAGCAGTTTAGAGTCTGGCTACACCTTC
- TRBJ2-3 13 - TRBV11-1 CASSLGLLDTQYF TGTGCCAGCAGCCTGGGACTCTTAGATACGCAGTATTTT
- TRBJ2-1 12 - TRBV2 CASSPLGYEQFF TGTGCCAGCAGTCCACTAGGATACGAGCAGTTCTTC
TRBD2 TRBJ2-4 17 - TRBV5-1 CASSPRTSGGASNIQYF TGCGCCAGCAGCCCGCGCACTAGCGGGGGGGCCTCAAACATTCAGTACTTC